These 20 T cell receptor beta chains share one sample of origin, sequenced in a study of long-term antiretroviral therapy in people with HIV. The immunoSEQ assay was v3.0, run at survey level. Assay used: immunoSEQ multiplex PCR; TCRdb lists only in-frame clones, some missing. The sample has 30,000 to 35,000 clones, approximately 74% seen once. Sequencing used unsorted PBMCs, obtained 3 years after starting antiretroviral therapy. Every receptor here comes from a man aged 50-59 years with HIV.

This chain connects TRBV4-1 to TRBJ1-4; 8 bases line up with TRBD1. CDR3 length: 18 residues. Germline lookup yields CDR1 MGHRA and CDR2 YSYEKL. The V gene end was trimmed by 4 bases and the J gene end by 6 bases; junction bases not matched to a gene: 16. CDR3 nucleotides: TGCGCCAGCAGCCCATCCGGGACAGGTCGAAACCGAGATGAAAAACTGTTTTTT. Its translation is CASSPSGTGRNRDEKLFF.

This chain joins TRBV7-2 and TRBJ1-5, with D unclear. The CDR3 is 15 residues long. Trimming stripped 5 bases from V and 7 bases from J, with 18 bases between. Germline V gives CDR1 SGHTA, CDR2 FQGNSA. The CDR3 loop is CASSPRRAKEQPQHF. The CDR3 coding sequence is TGTGCCAGCAGCCCGCGACGAGCCAAGGAACAGCCCCAGCATTTT.

The chain has TRBV4-1 and TRBJ2-7; possible D gene TRBD1, 5 bases. The V end lost 4 bases, the J end lost 1 base, and 17 bases lay between the germline ends. CDR1 is MGHRA and CDR2 is YSYEKL in the germline V gene. The CDR3 consists of 16 residues. CDR3 amino acids: CASSPGPKKGSYEQYF. CDR3 nucleotides: TGCGCCAGCAGCCCTGGACCCAAAAAGGGGTCCTACGAGCAGTACTTC.

This chain connects TRBV12-5 to TRBJ2-5, with 10 bases fitting TRBD2. The CDR3 has 17 residues. Germline lookup yields CDR1 LGHNT and CDR2 FRNRAP. V dropped 5 bases and J dropped 2; count of bases not matched to a gene: 11. The CDR3 protein is CASGTTLVAGGQETQYF. The DNA for the CDR3 is TGTGCTAGTGGTACCACCCTTGTAGCGGGGGGACAAGAGACCCAGTACTTC.

The gene calls are TRBV7-2 and TRBJ1-1; D not certain. Germline lookup yields CDR1 SGHTA and CDR2 FQGNSA. Between the trimmed V and J ends, which lost 0 bases and 5 bases, there was a span of 10 bases. The CDR3 contains 14 residues. Here the CDR3 DNA reads TGTGCCAGCAGCTTAGCCCGACCGGGTACTGAAGCTTTCTTT. This sequence encodes CASSLARPGTEAFF. Using reference TRBV7-2 and TRBJ1-1 for the parts outside the CDR3, the full variable domain is GAGVSQSPSNKVTEKGKDVELRCDPISGHTALYWYRQSLGQGLEFLIYFQGNSAPDKSGLPSDRFSAERTGGSVSTLTIQRTQQEDSAVYLCASSLARPGTEAFFGQGTRLTVV.

The chain recombines TRBV28 with TRBJ1-2; D is undetermined. CDR1 and CDR2 (germline): MDHEN, SYDVKM. V was clipped by 2 bases and J by 4 bases, with 8 bases between them. The CDR3 is made up of 13 amino acids. The CDR3 sequence: CASSLGWSYGYTF. The CDR3 DNA reads TGTGCCAGCAGTTTAGGGTGGTCCTATGGCTACACCTTC.

This clone was picked up a small number of times. The chain employs TRBV18 and TRBJ1-4; 7 bases are a match to TRBD1. CDR1 and CDR2 (germline): KGHSH, LQKENI. This CDR3 region has 13 residues. Losses at the gene ends were 5 bases for V and 6 bases for J; bases not matched to a gene: 3. The CDR3 coding sequence is TGTGCCAGCTCAAACCAGGGGGATGAAAAACTGTTTTTT. It translates to CASSNQGDEKLFF. Full variable domain (remainder filled in from reference TRBV18 and TRBJ1-4): NAGVMQNPRHLVRRRGQEARLRCSPMKGHSHVYWYRQLPEEGLKFMVYLQKENIIDESGMPKERFSAEFPKEGPSILRIQQVVRGDSAAYFCASSNQGDEKLFFGSGTQLSVL.

V and J are TRBV29-1 and TRBJ2-3; tentative D call: TRBD2 (5 bases). The CDR3 is made up of 14 amino acids. Trimming shortened V by 8 bases and J by 5 bases, and 20 bases separated the two germline ends. Germline CDR1 reads SQVTM; CDR2 reads ANQGSEA. The CDR3 bases are TGCAGCTCCGCCACGGGAATACGAATAGATACGCAGTATTTT. Its translation is CSSATGIRIDTQYF.

The chain's CDR3 is CASSTSDTQYF. In DNA, the CDR3 is TGTGCCAGCAGTACATCAGATACGCAGTATTTT. The genes are TRBV27 and TRBJ2-3; no reliable D call. Germline CDR1 reads MNHEY; CDR2 reads SMNVEV (reference sequence). Trimming cost V 5 bases and J 4 bases, with 4 bases left between them. The CDR3 is made up of 11 amino acids.

This chain uses TRBV30 with TRBJ2-7; 7 nucleotides line up with TRBD1. The V segment lost 3 bases and the J segment 3 bases; nucleotides outside the gene matches: 8. Germline V gene sequence: CDR1 GTSNPN, CDR2 SVGIG (reference sequence). This CDR3 comprises 14 residues. CDR3 DNA: TGTGCCTGGAGGAAAGGCAGGGGGAGCTACGAGCAGTACTTC. It specifies CAWRKGRGSYEQYF.

The rearrangement links TRBV15 to TRBJ1-1; no clear D gene. This CDR3 is built from 15 residues. From germline, CDR1 is LNHNV and CDR2 YYDKDF (reference sequence). The V gene lost 0 bases and the J gene lost 5 bases, with 13 bases spanning the gap. The CDR3 bases are TGTGCCACCAGCAGAGATAAATGGGGAGGGACTGAAGCTTTCTTT. Encoded protein: CATSRDKWGGTEAFF. The full variable domain, completed using reference TRBV15 and TRBJ1-1, is DAMVIQNPRYQVTQFGKPVTLSCSQTLNHNVMYWYQQKSSQAPKLLFHYYDKDFNNEADTPDNFQSRRPNTSFCFLDIRSPGLGDTAMYLCATSRDKWGGTEAFFGQGTRLTVV.

The rearrangement uses TRBV19 and TRBJ2-7; D is undetermined. This CDR3 has 13 amino acids. V shed 8 bases and J shed 3 bases, with 14 bases lying between them. Germline V gene sequence: CDR1 LNHDA, CDR2 SQIVND (reference sequence). CDR3: CASGFLLGYEQYF. CDR3 nucleotide sequence: TGTGCCAGTGGCTTCTTACTCGGCTACGAGCAGTACTTC.

The V call is TRBV5-1, the J call TRBJ2-5; D might be TRBD1 (5 bases). Germline CDR1 reads SGHRS; CDR2 reads YFSETQ. Between the trimmed V and J ends, which lost 3 bases and 0 bases, there was a span of 12 bases. The CDR3 is 15 residues long. CDR3 nucleotides: TGCGCCAGCAGCTCGCAGGGTGGGTACCAAGAGACCCAGTACTTC. Its protein product is CASSSQGGYQETQYF. The complete variable domain, with remaining parts taken from reference TRBV5-1 and TRBJ2-5, reads KAGVTQTPRYLIKTRGQQVTLSCSPISGHRSVSWYQQTPGQGLQFLFEYFSETQRNKGNFPGRFSGRQFSNSRSEMNVSTLELGDSALYLCASSSQGGYQETQYFGPGTRLLVL.

The chain employs TRBV4-1 and TRBJ2-1, with a weak D call TRBD1 (5 bases). V lost 1 base to trimming and J lost 0 bases, with 10 bases between them. The CDR3 runs to 16 residues. Germline V gene lookup returns CDR1 MGHRA and CDR2 YSYEKL. This chain's CDR3 is CASSQVDIISYNEQFF. As DNA, the CDR3 is TGCGCCAGCAGCCAAGTGGACATAATCTCCTACAATGAGCAGTTCTTC.

CDR3 nucleotides: TGTGCCAGTAGGGGGTTGGGGGAACCCCAAGAGACCCAGTACTTC. Its translation: CASRGLGEPQETQYF. This chain uses TRBV19 with TRBJ2-5; possibly TRBD1 or TRBD2 for D (5 bases each). Trimming stripped 6 bases from V and 1 base from J, with 15 bases between. Looked up from germline, CDR1 is LNHDA and CDR2 is SQIVND (reference sequence). The CDR3 sequence is 15 residues long.

This clone was picked up one time. The rearrangement uses TRBV4-1 and TRBJ2-7; 12 positions agree with TRBD1. The V segment lost 3 bases and the J segment 7 bases; nucleotides outside the gene matches: 10. Germline V lookup: CDR1 MGHRA, CDR2 YSYEKL. This CDR3 is 16 amino acids long. The CDR3, as DNA: TGCGCCAGCAGCCAGGACCGGGACAGGGGGCTGTGGGAGCAGTACTTC. Protein: CASSQDRDRGLWEQYF.

The rearrangement links TRBV5-4 to TRBJ2-5; TRBD2 agrees at 10 bases. Germline V gene sequence: CDR1 SGHNT, CDR2 YYREEE (reference sequence). Trimming at V came to 1 base and at J to 5 bases, leaving 5 bases not matched to a gene. This CDR3 region has 15 residues. CDR3 in DNA: TGTGCCAGCAGCTTGAAGAGCGGGGGGGCGGAGACCCAGTACTTC. It is translated as CASSLKSGGAETQYF.

The CDR3 here is CASSKGGTLISGNTIYF. The CDR3 bases are TGTGCCAGCTCCAAAGGTGGGACTCTAATCTCTGGAAACACCATATATTTT. The chain employs TRBV28 and TRBJ1-3, with a weak D call TRBD1 (5 bases). Deletions cut 8 bases from V and 0 bases from J, with 20 bases between. The CDR3 covers 17 residues. Germline CDR1 MDHEN, CDR2 SYDVKM.

The chain employs TRBV23-1 and TRBJ2-1, with D unclear. TRBV23-1 is treated as an ORF (open reading frame) with a function not yet certain. Deletions cut 3 bases from V and 5 bases from J, with 14 bases between. The CDR3 has 15 residues. CDR3 nucleotide sequence: TGCGCCAGCAGTCAGTGGAGTTGGGCTCACAATGAGCAGTTCTTC. This gives the protein CASSQWSWAHNEQFF.

The V call is TRBV11-2, the J call TRBJ2-5; the D gene could be TRBD1 or TRBD2 (5 bases each). Germline loops: CDR1 SGHAT, CDR2 FQNNGV. V was trimmed by 0 bases and J by 1 base, leaving 9 bases between them. The CDR3 extends over 15 amino acids. The CDR3 here is CASSLEAGTQETQYF. CDR3 sequence (DNA): TGTGCCAGCAGCTTAGAAGCAGGGACCCAAGAGACCCAGTACTTC. Filled out from reference TRBV11-2 and TRBJ2-5, the complete variable domain reads EAGVAQSPRYKIIEKRQSVAFWCNPISGHATLYWYQQILGQGPKLLIQFQNNGVVDDSQLPKDRFSAERLKGVDSTLKIQPAKLEDSAVYLCASSLEAGTQETQYFGPGTRLLVL.